The next 18 T cell receptor beta chains were all read from a single sample in a study of CD8+ T cells in alopecia areata. Sequencing used cDNA as its template, made by extracting RNA and reverse transcribing it. This table comes from immunoSEQ multiplex PCR, and its TCRdb copy is limited to in-frame clones, with some not included. The sample yields more than 200,000 clones, over 60% seen once. The treatment denotes: oral pan-JAK inhibitor, 5-10 mg twice daily. Material: CD4+ T cells sorted from blood, obtained at approximately week 44, from a patient treated with tofacitinib. The origin of the receptors is a human donor with alopecia areata.

This sequence joins TRBV5-6 and TRBJ2-5; D remains unclear. V was cut by 1 base and J by 1 base, with 8 bases left in between. The CDR3 runs 14 residues. Germline V lookup: CDR1 SGHDT, CDR2 YYEEEE. CDR3 nucleotide sequence: TGTGCCAGCAGCTTGAGTCATACCCAAGAGACCCAGTACTTC. It translates to CASSLSHTQETQYF.

This chain uses TRBV29-1 with TRBJ2-1; TRBD2 matches at 14 bases. The CDR3 is made up of 14 amino acids. The germline V gene has CDR1 SQVTM and CDR2 ANQGSEA. Trimming cost V 5 bases and J 8 bases; bases outside gene matches: 5. The CDR3 is CSVLTSGGAHEQFF. The CDR3, as DNA: TGCAGCGTTTTGACTAGCGGGGGGGCCCATGAGCAGTTCTTC.

The chain combines TRBV9 with TRBJ2-3; 7 bases line up with TRBD2. The CDR3 has 15 residues. The V segment lost 1 base and the J segment 3 bases; nucleotides outside the gene matches: 5. Germline-derived CDR1 and CDR2 are SGDLS and YYNGEE. As DNA, the CDR3 is TGTGCCAGCAGCGTAAGTGGGGGAGGGACAGATACGCAGTATTTT. Protein: CASSVSGGGTDTQYF.

V usage is TRBV7-2 and J usage is TRBJ2-5; possible D gene TRBD1, 5 bases. This CDR3 region has 14 residues. Trimming took off 5 bases at V and 5 bases at J, with 15 bases between the two ends. Germline assignment: CDR1 SGHTA and CDR2 FQGNSA. This CDR3 is CASSTASGLETQYF. CDR3 in DNA: TGTGCCAGCAGCACCGCCTCAGGGTTGGAGACCCAGTACTTC.

The CDR3: CASSPGRETQYF. The CDR3 nucleotides read TGTGCCAGCAGCCCAGGAAGGGAGACCCAGTACTTC. The chain joins TRBV5-6 to TRBJ2-5; D remains unclear. The V gene lost 4 bases and the J gene lost 5 bases, with 9 bases spanning the gap. Germline V gives CDR1 SGHDT, CDR2 YYEEEE. The CDR3 is 12 residues long.

The chain combines TRBV30 with TRBJ1-2; 7 nucleotides match TRBD1. The ends lost 1 base at V and 3 bases at J; junction bases unmatched: 14. CDR3 size: 17 residues. Germline values: CDR1 GTSNPN, CDR2 SVGIG (reference sequence). The CDR3 loop reads CAWSDPGTANGHYGYTF. The DNA of the CDR3 is TGTGCCTGGAGTGACCCCGGGACAGCGAATGGTCACTATGGCTACACCTTC.

CDR3 in amino acids: CASSLGRENTEAFF. The CDR3 DNA is TGTGCCAGCAGCTTAGGCAGGGAGAACACTGAAGCTTTCTTT. The chain recombines TRBV7-2 with TRBJ1-1; D is perhaps TRBD1 (5 bases). The CDR3 has 14 residues. Germline-derived CDR1 and CDR2 are SGHTA and FQGNSA. V gave up 1 base and J gave up 1 base, with 7 bases separating them.

This clone was found a few times. V is TRBV27 and J is TRBJ1-1, with D hard to call. Germline V gives CDR1 MNHEY, CDR2 SMNVEV (reference sequence). The V end was cut by 4 bases, the J end by 3 bases, with 9 bases between. This CDR3 spans 13 amino acids. CDR3 DNA sequence: TGTGCCAGCAGTTCTGTGAGGGACACTGAAGCTTTCTTT. It yields the protein CASSSVRDTEAFF.

This clone was seen a few times. Written as DNA, the CDR3 is TGTGCCAGCAGCTCGCCGCCCCCAGGGGCCCCCACCTACGAGCAGTACTTC. As protein: CASSSPPPGAPTYEQYF. J is TRBJ2-7 and V is TRBV7-6; D is perhaps TRBD1 (6 bases). Germline loops: CDR1 SGHVS, CDR2 FNYEAQ. Trimming removed 4 bases at V and 2 bases at J, with 21 bases between. CDR3 length equals 17 residues.

The V call is TRBV7-2, the J call TRBJ1-1; D not certain. CDR1 is SGHTA, CDR2 FQGNSA, per germline. The V and J ends lost 5 bases and 4 bases respectively, with 14 bases between them. The CDR3 runs to 14 residues. CDR3 DNA: TGTGCCAGCAGCATAGTCACTGGAGGCACTGAAGCTTTCTTT. It yields the protein CASSIVTGGTEAFF.

J is TRBJ1-1 and V is TRBV5-1; D gene uncertain. The CDR3 has 13 amino acids. The germline CDR1 and CDR2 sequences are SGHRS and YFSETQ. Trimming shortened V by 6 bases and J by 1 base, and 10 bases separated the two germline ends. The CDR3 DNA is TGCGCCAGCATGGTGCCGGGGAACACTGAAGCTTTCTTT. Its translation is CASMVPGNTEAFF.

This chain uses TRBV29-1 with TRBJ2-7, with 8 bases aligning to TRBD1. CDR3 length equals 11 residues. V shed 6 bases, J shed 6 bases, and the junction held 4 bases outside the gene matches. CDR1 and CDR2 (germline): SQVTM, ANQGSEA. DNA for the CDR3: TGCAGCGTGGACAGGGCAGGCGAGCAGTACTTC. It specifies CSVDRAGEQYF.

This sequence joins TRBV7-2 and TRBJ2-7; the match to TRBD2 covers 11 bases. CDR1 and CDR2 (germline): SGHTA, FQGNSA. J lost 7 bases, V lost 1 base, and 9 bases had no gene match. CDR3 length: 16 amino acids. The CDR3 spells CASSLGIAGGRGEQYF. The CDR3 DNA reads TGTGCCAGCAGCTTAGGGATAGCGGGGGGGAGAGGGGAGCAGTACTTC.

This clone was detected once. The chain couples TRBV4-1 to TRBJ1-1; D gene ambiguous. The CDR3 runs to 15 residues. Trimming shortened V by 0 bases and J by 2 bases, and 10 bases separated the two germline ends. CDR1 and CDR2 (germline): MGHRA, YSYEKL. CDR3 protein: CASSQERGGNTEAFF. The DNA of the CDR3 is TGCGCCAGCAGCCAAGAACGGGGTGGAAACACTGAAGCTTTCTTT.

The chain is built from TRBV29-1 and TRBJ2-3; no reliable D call. CDR3 size: 8 residues. Germline V lookup: CDR1 SQVTM, CDR2 ANQGSEA. The CDR3 DNA is TGCAGGGCAGATACGCAGTATTTT. This sequence encodes CRADTQYF.

This chain connects TRBV7-8 to TRBJ2-3; 9 bases match TRBD1. The germline V gene encodes CDR1 SGHVS and CDR2 FQNEAQ. CDR3 length: 15 residues. V lost 4 bases to trimming and J lost 2 bases; unmatched junction nucleotides: 4. The CDR3 sequence is CASSSDRGFTDTQYF. The CDR3 DNA sequence: TGTGCCAGCAGCTCGGACAGGGGCTTCACAGATACGCAGTATTTT. The entire variable domain, with the rest obtained from reference TRBV7-8 and TRBJ2-3, is as follows: GAGVSQSPRYKVAKRGQDVALRCDPISGHVSLFWYQQALGQGPEFLTYFQNEAQLDKSGLPSDRFFAERPEGSVSTLKIQRTQQEDSAVYLCASSSDRGFTDTQYFGPGTRLTVL.

The chain recombines TRBV30 with TRBJ1-1; weak D call: TRBD1 (6 bases). Looked up from germline, CDR1 is GTSNPN and CDR2 is SVGIG (reference sequence). The V gene lost 1 base and the J gene lost 3 bases, with 12 bases spanning the gap. The CDR3 extends over 14 amino acids. This chain's CDR3 is CAWSEGGFDTEAFF. CDR3 DNA: TGTGCCTGGAGTGAAGGGGGTTTCGACACTGAAGCTTTCTTT.

The rearrangement joins TRBV5-1 to TRBJ2-1, with D unresolved. CDR3 length: 15 residues. Germline CDR1 is SGHRS and CDR2 is YFSETQ. V was trimmed by 4 bases and J by 0 bases, leaving 11 bases between them. CDR3 nucleotide sequence: TGCGCCAGCAGCCCCACTATCAGCTCCTACAATGAGCAGTTCTTC. Encoded protein: CASSPTISSYNEQFF.